The clone carrying this TCR beta chain was picked up one time. Individuals drawn from about 26 US areas were about 18 to 100 years old. Cohort 3 recovered donors had two negative PCRs, clearance, or symptom resolution. CDR1 is SNHLY and CDR2 is FYNNEI in the germline V gene. Losses at the gene ends were 6 bases for V and 3 bases for J; bases not matched to a gene: 11. The CDR3 is 18 amino acids. Per the authors' pipeline: From reference gene primer amplification, estimates of nucleated cell counts were derived. Sequencing used immunoSEQ multiplex PCR; TCRdb keeps in-frame clones, though not all of them. D and trimming were read from the DNA, whereas the V and J calls and clone size are those reported in that table. The repertoire consists of roughly 160,000 clones, with roughly four fifths occurring once and the leading ten covering roughly 9.6%. The entry originates in a study of blood T cell repertoires in COVID-19. Study at large: PBMCs, B-cell-depleted T cells, or T cells provided the cDNA or gDNA that made up the material.

The V gene is TRBV2, the J gene TRBJ2-1; 13 bases are shared with TRBD2. The origin of this receptor is a man aged 45 to 65 who had recovered from COVID-19. Material: PBMCs or T cells enriched from blood (not recorded which). Here the CDR3 reads CASRPEPRTSGGYNEQFF. The CDR3 nucleotides read TGTGCCAGCAGACCAGAGCCGAGGACTAGCGGGGGCTACAATGAGCAGTTCTTC.